This TCR beta chain was sequenced in a study of T cell repertoires in cytomegalovirus infection. Concerning this clonotype: Its antigen is not identified.

Trimming removed 3 bases from V and 9 bases from J, with 21 bases in between. The CDR3 extends over 16 amino acids. TCRdb re-derived calls from the reads in MiXCR, one entry per CDR3 protein. The table includes about half a million distinct CDR3 sequences, around 35% detected once. Material: cultured PBMCs, obtained from culture after CMV antigen stimulation. The TCR sequence derives from a human donor in good health (CMV status not recorded). Some clones in this sample may be carry-over from other donors' samples. The chain joins TRBV12-3 or TRBV12-4 to TRBJ2-1; D is possibly TRBD1 (5 bases). The CDR3 nucleotides are TGTGCCAGCAGTTTCATAACAGGCCCGGTTATAGGTGAGCAGTTCTTC. Residues: CASSFITGPVIGEQFF.